This T cell receptor (beta chain) came from a study of blood T cell repertoires in COVID-19. Background on the study: COVID-19 samples from acute and convalescent phases originated in the United States, Italy and Spain. In each case, the material was cDNA or gDNA derived from T cells, B-cell-depleted T cells, or PBMCs.

By share of the sample, this clone is large. Original methodology: Amplifying reference gene primers gave estimates of nucleated cell counts. Data came from immunoSEQ multiplex PCR; TCRdb stores just in-frame clones and leaves some out. V and J calls and clone size are given by that table; D and trimming were obtained from the DNA. The table shows about 82,000 clones, with about 86% occurring only once. Sequences were obtained from peripheral blood. The TCR sequence derives from a woman in her fifties or sixties with acute or convalescent COVID-19.

As DNA, the CDR3 is TGTGCCAGCAGTTCCCAGGGAGGCGGGATTAACACCGGGGAGCTGTTTTTT. This translates into CASSSQGGGINTGELFF. This sequence joins TRBV27 and TRBJ2-2; D perhaps matches TRBD2 (6 bases). Germline assignment: CDR1 MNHEY and CDR2 SMNVEV (reference sequence). The CDR3 covers 17 residues. V dropped 4 bases and J dropped 2 bases, with 17 bases sitting between them.